This TCR beta chain was sequenced in a study of T cell changes during pregnancy in multiple sclerosis. Germline V gene data show CDR1 as LNHDA and CDR2 as SQIVND (reference sequence). The V and J ends lost 1 base and 0 bases, in that order; junction bases with no gene match: 8. The CDR3 loop spans 19 amino acids. TCRdb's copy holds only in-frame clones and misses some; the assay was immunoSEQ multiplex PCR. This sample has about 68,000 clones, with about nine tenths found just once. Sequencing used peripheral blood, obtained in the third trimester of pregnancy. The rearrangement joins TRBV19 to TRBJ2-6, with 8 bases identical to TRBD1. This receptor was obtained from a female donor with multiple sclerosis, enrolled in a pregnancy study. Here the CDR3 reads CASSIVGGQGISGANVLTF. CDR3 sequence (DNA): TGTGCCAGTAGTATAGTAGGCGGACAGGGTATCTCTGGGGCCAACGTCCTGACTTTC.